This T cell receptor beta chain comes out of a study of radiation and T cells in renal cell carcinoma. Described time point: blood 4 weeks post-SBRT, at nephrectomy. As to treatment: 15 Gy SBRT to primary tumor, nephrectomy 4 weeks later. Blood was sampled at baseline, 2 weeks and 4 weeks after SBRT. The patient's renal cell carcinoma had clear cell pathology. Profiling relied on immunoSEQ multiplex PCR, and the TCRdb table lists in-frame clones only, not all of them. The table has about 77,000 clones, over 65% seen once. On this clone itself: Antigen specificity is unknown.

This CDR3 has 16 residues. The germline V gene has CDR1 MNHEY and CDR2 SVGAGI. The ends were cut back, 2 bases at V and 3 bases at J, with 17 bases in the middle. Study results and caveats: No pretreatment tumor biopsies were available for baseline clonotypes. In blood, top tumor clones expanded by 2 weeks, shrinking by 4.

V gene TRBV6-5 combines with J gene TRBJ2-7, with D perhaps TRBD1 (5 bases). The TCR sequence derives from a woman in her fifties or sixties with renal cell carcinoma. This specimen consisted of blood, obtained from a patient whose treatment included radiotherapy and nephrectomy. In nucleotides, the CDR3 is TGTGCCAGCAGTTACCGCCGGAGCAGGGTATTCTACGAGCAGTACTTC. Its translation: CASSYRRSRVFYEQYF.